One and the same sample provided the 27 T cell receptor beta chains below, sequenced in a study of T cell changes during pregnancy in multiple sclerosis. TCRdb's table, derived via immunoSEQ multiplex PCR, lists solely in-frame clones and lacks some. Of tens of thousands of clones in the sample, 94% are singletons; the top ten hold 3% to 3.5%. The material was CD8+ T cells from peripheral blood mononuclear cells, obtained in the third trimester of pregnancy. The receptors were sampled from a female donor with multiple sclerosis, enrolled in a pregnancy study.

V usage is TRBV10-3 and J usage is TRBJ2-3, with 8 bases fitting TRBD1. CDR1 and CDR2 from the germline V gene are ENHRY and SYGVKD. J was trimmed by 1 base and V by 2 bases; bases with no gene match: 8. The CDR3 spans 17 residues. The CDR3 DNA follows: TGTGCCATCAGTGAGACCGGGACAGGTCTCCGCACAGATACGCAGTATTTT. Residues: CAISETGTGLRTDTQYF.

The CDR3 DNA reads TGTGCCAGCAGCCTTACGCGGGGACCTAGCACAGATACGCAGTATTTT. It yields the protein CASSLTRGPSTDTQYF. V usage is TRBV5-8 and J usage is TRBJ2-3; D possibly corresponds to TRBD2 (6 bases). Trimming removed 4 bases from V and 0 bases from J, with 15 bases in between. CDR1 and CDR2 from the germline V gene are SGHTS and YDEGEE. The CDR3 is 16 amino acids.

The chain employs TRBV4-1 and TRBJ2-1; 8 positions agree with TRBD2. V shed 0 bases and J 4 bases; nucleotides not matched to a gene: 8. This CDR3 comprises 17 residues. The germline V gene encodes CDR1 MGHRA and CDR2 YSYEKL. CDR3 sequence reads: CASSQDPSGSVYNEQFF. DNA of the CDR3: TGCGCCAGCAGCCAAGATCCCAGCGGGAGTGTATACAATGAGCAGTTCTTC.

The CDR3 nucleotides are TGTGCCATCAGACCCGGACAGGGGTGGAACACCGGGGAGCTGTTTTTT. Translated: CAIRPGQGWNTGELFF. The rearrangement uses TRBV10-3 and TRBJ2-2, with 9 bases lining up with TRBD1. Trimming cost V 6 bases and J 1 base; bases outside gene matches: 6. Germline CDR1 is ENHRY and CDR2 is SYGVKD. The CDR3 is 16 amino acids.

The V and J genes are TRBV27 and TRBJ2-5, with unresolved D. The J call may be incorrect, as the DNA end agrees better with TRBJ2-7. Germline V CDR1 and CDR2: MNHEY, SMNVEV (reference sequence). CDR3 length equals 14 residues. The CDR3 DNA sequence: TGTGCCAGCAGTTTACTTTCCCAGAGGTACGAGCAGTACTTC. As protein: CASSLLSQRYEQYF.

The chain is built from TRBV5-1 and TRBJ2-1, with 7 bases lining up with TRBD1. This CDR3 region has 14 residues. Germline assignment: CDR1 SGHRS and CDR2 YFSETQ. The trim removed 6 bases at V and 4 bases at J, leaving 7 bases unmatched. Here the CDR3 reads CASIGDSLYNEQFF. CDR3 nucleotide sequence: TGCGCCAGCATAGGGGACAGTCTTTACAATGAGCAGTTCTTC. Combining the CDR3 with reference TRBV5-1 and TRBJ2-1 gives the whole variable domain KAGVTQTPRYLIKTRGQQVTLSCSPISGHRSVSWYQQTPGQGLQFLFEYFSETQRNKGNFPGRFSGRQFSNSRSEMNVSTLELGDSALYLCASIGDSLYNEQFFGPGTRLTVL.

The chain links TRBV4-3 to TRBJ2-7, with D possibly matching TRBD1 (6 bases). Per the germline V gene, CDR1 is LGHNA and CDR2 is YSLEER. Trimming removed 0 bases at V and 5 bases at J, with 11 bases between. This CDR3 is 14 amino acids long. CDR3 sequence: CASSQDRGYHEQYF. The CDR3, as DNA: TGCGCCAGCAGCCAAGACAGGGGTTACCACGAGCAGTACTTC.

This chain uses TRBV10-3 with TRBJ2-3, with D hard to call. V was trimmed by 1 base and J by 0 bases, leaving 8 bases between them. The CDR3 consists of 15 residues. CDR1 and CDR2 (germline): ENHRY, SYGVKD. CDR3 nucleotide sequence: TGTGCCATCAGTGAGTTGGCGGAAAGCACAGATACGCAGTATTTT. Translated, it gives CAISELAESTDTQYF.

This chain links TRBV2 with TRBJ2-7, with 8 bases that match TRBD2. The CDR3 consists of 15 residues. Germline CDR1 is SNHLY and CDR2 is FYNNEI. V was pared by 3 bases and J by 4 bases, with 8 bases of the junction left unmatched. This CDR3 reads CASSDGREVVYEQYF. The CDR3, as DNA: TGTGCCAGCAGTGACGGGCGGGAGGTCGTTTACGAGCAGTACTTC. Supplemented by reference TRBV2 and TRBJ2-7, the full variable domain reads EPEVTQTPSHQVTQMGQEVILRCVPISNHLYFYWYRQILGQKVEFLVSFYNNEISEKSEIFDDQFSVERPDGSNFTLKIRSTKLEDSAMYFCASSDGREVVYEQYFGPGTRLTVT.

The genes are TRBV4-2 and TRBJ2-5; 8 nucleotides line up with TRBD2. V lost 1 base to trimming and J lost 5 bases; unmatched junction nucleotides: 12. The CDR3 totals 17 residues. Per germline, CDR1 LGHNA and CDR2 YNFKEQ. The CDR3 reads CASSQGEQAGVGETQYF. DNA for the CDR3: TGTGCCAGCAGCCAAGGGGAACAAGCGGGAGTAGGGGAGACCCAGTACTTC.

This rearrangement joins TRBV6-4 to TRBJ2-1; D gene ambiguous. Germline assignment: CDR1 MRHNA and CDR2 SNTAGT. Trimming removed 6 bases from V and 3 bases from J, with 18 bases in between. This CDR3 is built from 16 residues. CDR3 region: CASSPLPAGGYNEQFF. The CDR3 DNA is TGTGCCAGCAGCCCCCTCCCAGCCGGCGGCTACAATGAGCAGTTCTTC.

This clone has only one observation. This sequence joins TRBV2 and TRBJ1-1; TRBD1 aligns across 9 bases. The CDR3 contains 17 residues. Germline V gives CDR1 SNHLY, CDR2 FYNNEI. V lost 3 bases, J lost 0 bases, and 8 bases stayed unmatched. CDR3 DNA sequence: TGTGCCAGCAGTGAGGTCACAGGGGGCGCGCTGAACACTGAAGCTTTCTTT. Translating it yields CASSEVTGGALNTEAFF.

The CDR3 nucleotides are TGTGCCAGTAGAATACTAGCGGGAGGGTACAATGAGCAGTTCTTC. The encoded protein is CASRILAGGYNEQFF. The rearrangement uses TRBV19 and TRBJ2-1, with 13 bases fitting TRBD2. Germline V gene sequence: CDR1 LNHDA, CDR2 SQIVND (reference sequence). CDR3 length equals 15 residues. The trim removed 6 bases at V and 4 bases at J, leaving 3 bases unmatched.

This chain links TRBV10-3 with TRBJ2-2, with D perhaps TRBD2 (6 bases). Per germline, CDR1 ENHRY and CDR2 SYGVKD. The CDR3 is 15 amino acids. The V end was cut by 3 bases, the J end by 6 bases, with 14 bases between. In nucleotides, the CDR3 is TGTGCCATCAGTGATTCTCCGGGAGCCCCCGGGGAGCTGTTTTTT. Its protein product is CAISDSPGAPGELFF.

There are a few counts of this clone. The CDR3 nucleotides read TGCGCCAGCAGCCAATCCCGGGACTTCTTCAATGAGCAGTTCTTC. Residues: CASSQSRDFFNEQFF. V and J are TRBV4-3 and TRBJ2-1; the D gene is possibly TRBD2 (6 bases). In germline, CDR1 is LGHNA, CDR2 YSLEER. This CDR3 comprises 15 residues. V dropped 2 bases and J dropped 6 bases, with 14 bases sitting between them.

This clone was observed a few times. The V and J genes are TRBV6-4 and TRBJ1-2; TRBD1 might be the D (6 bases). The V gene lost 3 bases and the J gene lost 4 bases, with 12 bases spanning the gap. Per germline, CDR1 MRHNA and CDR2 SNTAGT. There are 14 residues in the CDR3. The CDR3 region has the DNA TGTGCCAGCAGTGAATTCCCCAGGGGCTATGGCTACACCTTC. Translated, it gives CASSEFPRGYGYTF.

This chain uses TRBV5-6 with TRBJ2-7, with a possible D match to TRBD2 (6 bases). The CDR3 totals 15 residues. Trimming took off 0 bases at V and 1 base at J, with 11 bases between the two ends. CDR1 SGHDT and CDR2 YYEEEE come from the germline V gene. The CDR3: CASSLGGRGSYEQYF. CDR3 bases: TGTGCCAGCAGCTTGGGGGGCCGGGGGTCCTACGAGCAGTACTTC.

Here the CDR3 DNA reads TGCGCCAGCAGCCATACTAGCGGGAAGTCCTACGAGCAGTACTTC. This encodes CASSHTSGKSYEQYF. The chain employs TRBV4-1 and TRBJ2-7; 10 nucleotides agree with TRBD2. CDR1 MGHRA and CDR2 YSYEKL come from the germline V gene. There are 15 residues in the CDR3. V shed 3 bases and J 1 base; nucleotides not matched to a gene: 3.

This clone has a single count. Here the CDR3 reads CASTPGTGWGEAFF. CDR3 in DNA: TGTGCCAGTACCCCCGGGACAGGATGGGGTGAAGCTTTCTTT. The V call is TRBV19, the J call TRBJ1-1, with 8 bases aligning to TRBD1. CDR3 size: 14 residues. With V trimmed by 7 bases and J by 7 bases, 11 bases remained unmatched. Germline CDR1 is LNHDA and CDR2 is SQIVND (reference sequence).

In this sample, this clone turned up a few times. The gene calls are TRBV6-1 and TRBJ2-7, with 8 bases fitting TRBD2. CDR3 size: 15 residues. Germline CDR1 MNHNS, CDR2 SASEGT. The J segment lost 3 bases and the V segment lost 8 bases, leaving 12 bases of the junction unmatched. DNA for the CDR3: TGTGCCAGCCGGGGTTTAAGGCGGGAGGTCTACGAGCAGTACTTC. Protein product: CASRGLRREVYEQYF.

The chain has TRBV27 and TRBJ2-7; D is possibly TRBD1 (5 bases). This CDR3 is 14 amino acids long. Trimming removed 2 bases at V and 0 bases at J, with 8 bases between. CDR1 and CDR2 (germline): MNHEY, SMNVEV (reference sequence). The CDR3 spells CASSLQGSSYEQYF. As DNA, the CDR3 is TGTGCCAGCAGTTTACAGGGTTCCTCCTACGAGCAGTACTTC.

The chain employs TRBV27 and TRBJ2-7; possibly TRBD2 for D (5 bases). V lost 4 bases and J 2 bases, leaving 12 bases between the germline ends. Germline lookup yields CDR1 MNHEY and CDR2 SMNVEV (reference sequence). The CDR3 covers 14 residues. CDR3 in amino acids: CASSSTSIPYEQYF. In nucleotides, the CDR3 is TGTGCCAGCAGTTCAACTAGTATCCCCTACGAGCAGTACTTC.

The rearrangement links TRBV5-1 to TRBJ1-2; D is perhaps TRBD1 (6 bases). CDR1 and CDR2 (germline): SGHRS, YFSETQ. Trimming cost V 5 bases and J 6 bases, with 14 bases left between them. The CDR3 covers 13 residues. The CDR3 region is CASSWGGANGYTF. CDR3 DNA: TGCGCCAGCAGTTGGGGGGGCGCAAATGGCTACACCTTC.

The chain carries TRBV5-6 and TRBJ2-2; 7 bases map to TRBD1. Germline trimming cut 2 bases from V and 6 bases from J; bases unmatched to any gene: 4. The CDR3 loop spans 14 amino acids. Germline CDR1 reads SGHDT; CDR2 reads YYEEEE. The CDR3 nucleotides read TGTGCCAGCAGCTTACAGGGGTGGGCCGGGGAGCTGTTTTTT. As protein: CASSLQGWAGELFF.

The chain couples TRBV13 to TRBJ2-2; weak D call: TRBD2 (6 bases). V was shortened by 1 base and J by 5 bases, with 14 bases between the two germline ends. Germline values: CDR1 PRHDT, CDR2 FYEKMQ (reference sequence). This CDR3 has 16 amino acids. This chain's CDR3 is CASSLVPGAGTGELFF. The DNA for the CDR3 is TGTGCCAGCAGCTTAGTTCCGGGAGCCGGGACCGGGGAGCTGTTTTTT.

The chain uses TRBV28 and TRBJ2-7; 10 bases align to TRBD2. Germline trimming cut 6 bases from V and 2 bases from J; bases unmatched to any gene: 4. CDR1 and CDR2 (germline): MDHEN, SYDVKM. This CDR3 is 14 amino acids long. The CDR3: CASRSLAGPYEQYF. The CDR3 coding sequence is TGTGCCAGCAGGTCACTAGCGGGACCCTACGAGCAGTACTTC.

The CDR3 reads CASSYGADTDTQYF. The CDR3, as DNA: TGCGCCAGCAGCTATGGAGCGGACACAGATACGCAGTATTTT. V gene TRBV5-1 combines with J gene TRBJ2-3; TRBD2 might be the D (5 bases). V gave up 3 bases and J gave up 2 bases, with 10 bases separating them. The CDR3 totals 14 residues. Germline-derived CDR1 and CDR2 are SGHRS and YFSETQ.